This record looks at one T cell receptor (beta chain) sequence and its context. Trimming took 4 bases from V and 5 from J; bases not matched to a gene: 7. Germline-derived CDR1 and CDR2 are MGHRA and YSYEKL. CDR3 length equals 15 residues. The source of the sample is a study of T-cell reconstitution after alpha-beta-depleted transplantation in children. Unique molecular identifiers featured in how the TCRbeta library was prepared. TCRdb re-called the PCR reads with MiXCR, one entry per CDR3 protein. Counted here are around 800,000 distinct CDR3 sequences, approximately 15% occurring once; the ten biggest clones make up 5%.

The specimen comprised PBMCs, mostly from graft donor cells, sampled 360 days after TCRalphabeta/CD19-depleted stem cell transplant. The clonotype was recovered from a male patient younger than 18 who had a stem cell transplant for acute lymphoblastic leukemia, so the T cells may come from the graft donor. The rearrangement links TRBV4-1 to TRBJ2-2, with 7 bases lining up with TRBD1. The CDR3, as DNA: TGCGCCAGCAGCCGACAGGGACGGTTTACCGGGGAGCTGTTTTTT. Translating gives CASSRQGRFTGELFF.